Below are 5 T cell receptor beta chains sequenced from a single sample in a study of shared clonotypes between healthy human individuals. Profiling relied on immunoSEQ multiplex PCR, and the TCRdb table lists in-frame clones only, not all of them. The data show fewer than 400,000 clones, over 65% seen once. The sequenced sample was memory CD4+ T cells sorted from blood. Stated subset: CD45RA-negative fraction. The receptors come from a man aged 25 to 40 in good health.

This clone was counted only a few times. The genes are TRBV27 and TRBJ1-5; 8 nucleotides align to TRBD1. The trim removed 5 bases at V and 9 bases at J, leaving 6 bases unmatched. The CDR3 sequence is 13 residues long. Germline CDR1 reads MNHEY; CDR2 reads SMNVEV (reference sequence). Here the CDR3 reads CASSPRTGRPQHF. For the CDR3, the DNA is TGTGCCAGCAGTCCTCGGACAGGGCGGCCCCAGCATTTT.

The genes are TRBV19 and TRBJ1-1; weak D call: TRBD1 (5 bases). V lost 8 bases and J lost 6, with 19 bases in between. Germline CDR1 reads LNHDA; CDR2 reads SQIVND (reference sequence). CDR3 size: 14 residues. The DNA for the CDR3 is TGTGCCAGTCGACGGGGGGGTTCGGCCCCTGAAGCTTTCTTT. Translated: CASRRGGSAPEAFF.

J is TRBJ1-3 and V is TRBV5-6, with D unresolved. The germline CDR1 and CDR2 sequences are SGHDT and YYEEEE. Trimming cost V 4 bases and J 10 bases, with 9 bases left between them. This CDR3 is built from 11 residues. CDR3 DNA: TGTGCCAGCAGCGGGGTGGGGACCATATATTTT. Residues: CASSGVGTIYF.

The chain links TRBV29-1 to TRBJ2-7, with 9 bases that match TRBD1. Unmatched junction bases numbered 11, after V lost 6 bases and J lost 5 bases. The length of the CDR3 is 14 residues. Germline V lookup: CDR1 SQVTM, CDR2 ANQGSEA. The CDR3 spells CSVLSGTGRNEQYF. The CDR3 DNA sequence: TGCAGCGTGTTATCCGGGACAGGGAGGAACGAGCAGTACTTC.

As for this clone: The sample holds other DNA sequences that translate to the same CDR3. V usage is TRBV29-1 and J usage is TRBJ2-7, with D hard to call. This CDR3 comprises 12 residues. CDR1 is SQVTM, CDR2 ANQGSEA, per germline. V was pared by 4 bases and J by 2 bases, with 9 bases between. The CDR3 DNA reads as TGCAGCGTTGTACAAAACACCTACGAGCAGTACTTC. This codes for CSVVQNTYEQYF.